This entry is about one T cell receptor (beta chain). Antigen unknown. This record belongs to a study of OX40 agonist ivuxolimab in advanced cancers. Study at large: Patients' therapy was ivuxolimab, an antibody that acts as an agonist of OX40 (CD134). Study-level findings and limits: The mean number of expanded clones was higher in CD8+ T cells than in CD4+. At doses 0.1 to 3.0 mg/kg, CD4+ and CD8+ clones expanded.

Repertoires were generated with immunoSEQ multiplex PCR, while TCRdb's copy carries only in-frame clones and drops some. The data hold roughly 82,000 clones, with 89% observed a single time. The specimen comprised CD4+ or CD8+ T cells sorted from blood, sampled in a trial of the OX40 agonist ivuxolimab. The TCR comes from an adult with an advanced solid tumor such as melanoma, head and neck, liver or kidney cancer.

The CDR3 DNA sequence: TGTGCCAGCAGTGAAGAATGGAGGGGCTATGGCTACACCTTC. Its translation is CASSEEWRGYGYTF. The chain couples TRBV6-1 to TRBJ1-2; D may be TRBD1 (5 bases). V lost 1 base and J 4 bases, leaving 10 bases between the germline ends. Germline loops: CDR1 MNHNS, CDR2 SASEGT. The CDR3 has 14 amino acids.